This passage covers 3 T cell receptor beta chains from one sample sequenced in a study of T-cell reconstitution after alpha-beta-depleted transplantation in children. TCRbeta library preparation incorporated unique molecular identifiers. One entry per CDR3 protein results from TCRdb running MiXCR on the PCR reads. The sample contains approximately 99,000 distinct CDR3 sequences, 5.5% to 7% of which appear only once. Sequencing used PBMCs, mostly from graft donor cells, obtained 360 days after TCRalphabeta/CD19-depleted stem cell transplant. Receptors were obtained from a male patient between 2 and 9 years old who had a stem cell transplant for acute lymphoblastic leukemia, so the T cells may come from the graft donor.

This clonotype has only a few counts. The chain couples TRBV29-1 to TRBJ2-1, with 7 positions matching TRBD2. The V gene's germline CDR1 is SQVTM and CDR2 ANQGSEA. With 6 bases clipped from V and 7 bases from J, the junction kept 21 bases outside the gene matches. CDR3 length equals 17 residues. CDR3 protein: CSVSGTKEVPLQNEQFF. CDR3 DNA: TGCAGCGTCTCCGGGACTAAGGAAGTCCCCTTACAGAATGAGCAGTTCTTC.

This clonotype was detected ten times or more. The chain has TRBV6-5 and TRBJ2-7; D possibly corresponds to TRBD1 (6 bases). This CDR3 has 12 residues. V lost 5 bases and J lost 6, with 11 bases in between. Germline assignment: CDR1 MNHEY and CDR2 SVGAGI. CDR3 coding DNA: TGTGCCAGCAGTGGAACAGGGCTCGAGCAGTACTTC. Translated: CASSGTGLEQYF.

This clonotype was picked up many times. The genes are TRBV6-8 and TRBJ2-1, with 10 nucleotides matching TRBD2. Trimming at V came to 8 bases and at J to 6 bases, leaving 13 bases not matched to a gene. CDR3 length equals 16 residues. Germline V lookup: CDR1 MNHGY, CDR2 SAAAGT. The CDR3 spells CASLPSATSGSNEQFF. The CDR3 coding sequence is TGTGCCAGCCTGCCCTCCGCGACTAGCGGGTCCAATGAGCAGTTCTTC.